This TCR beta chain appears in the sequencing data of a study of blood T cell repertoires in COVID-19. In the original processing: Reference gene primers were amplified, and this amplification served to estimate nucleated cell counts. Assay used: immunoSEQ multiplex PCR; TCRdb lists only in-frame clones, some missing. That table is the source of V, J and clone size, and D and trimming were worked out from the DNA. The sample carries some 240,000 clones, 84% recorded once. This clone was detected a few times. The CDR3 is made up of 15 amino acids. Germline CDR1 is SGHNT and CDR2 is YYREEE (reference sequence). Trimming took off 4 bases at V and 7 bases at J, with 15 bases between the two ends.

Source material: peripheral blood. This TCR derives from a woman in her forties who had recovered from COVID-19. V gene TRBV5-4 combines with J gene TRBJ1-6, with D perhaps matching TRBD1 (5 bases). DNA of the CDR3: TGTGCCAGCAGCCCCAGGGAACCACTAAATTCACCCCTCCACTTT. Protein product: CASSPREPLNSPLHF.